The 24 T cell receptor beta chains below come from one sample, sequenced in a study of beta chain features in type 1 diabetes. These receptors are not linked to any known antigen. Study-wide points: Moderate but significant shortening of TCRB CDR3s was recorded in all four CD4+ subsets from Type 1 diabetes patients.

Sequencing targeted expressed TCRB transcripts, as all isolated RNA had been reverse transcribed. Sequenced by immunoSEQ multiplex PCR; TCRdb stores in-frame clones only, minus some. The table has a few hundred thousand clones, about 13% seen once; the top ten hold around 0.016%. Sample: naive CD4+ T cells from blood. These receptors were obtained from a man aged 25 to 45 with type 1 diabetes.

The CDR3 sequence is CASSMGNRLNTEAFF. In DNA form, the CDR3 reads TGTGCCAGTAGTATGGGGAACAGGTTGAACACTGAAGCTTTCTTT. This sequence joins TRBV19 and TRBJ1-1; weak D call: TRBD1 (5 bases). Germline lookup yields CDR1 LNHDA and CDR2 SQIVND (reference sequence). V was trimmed by 3 bases and J by 0 bases, leaving 11 bases between them. The CDR3 spans 15 residues.

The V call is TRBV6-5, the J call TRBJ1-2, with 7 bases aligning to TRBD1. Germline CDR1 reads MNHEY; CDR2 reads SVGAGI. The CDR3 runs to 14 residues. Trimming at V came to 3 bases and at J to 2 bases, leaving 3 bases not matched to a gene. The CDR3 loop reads CASSYRDSNYGYTF. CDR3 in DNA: TGTGCCAGCAGTTATAGGGACAGCAACTATGGCTACACCTTC.

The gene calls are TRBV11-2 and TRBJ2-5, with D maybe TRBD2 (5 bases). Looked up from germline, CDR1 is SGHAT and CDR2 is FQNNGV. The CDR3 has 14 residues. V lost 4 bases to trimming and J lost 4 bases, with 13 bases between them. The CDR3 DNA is TGTGCCAGCAGCTCGCTAGAAGGGAGAGAGACCCAGTACTTC. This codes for CASSSLEGRETQYF.

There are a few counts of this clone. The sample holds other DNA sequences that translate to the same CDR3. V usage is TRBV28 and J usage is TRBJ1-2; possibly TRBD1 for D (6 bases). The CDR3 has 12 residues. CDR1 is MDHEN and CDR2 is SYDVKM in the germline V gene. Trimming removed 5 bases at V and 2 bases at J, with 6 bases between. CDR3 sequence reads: CASSTGNYGYTF. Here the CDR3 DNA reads TGTGCCAGCAGTACAGGGAACTATGGCTACACCTTC.

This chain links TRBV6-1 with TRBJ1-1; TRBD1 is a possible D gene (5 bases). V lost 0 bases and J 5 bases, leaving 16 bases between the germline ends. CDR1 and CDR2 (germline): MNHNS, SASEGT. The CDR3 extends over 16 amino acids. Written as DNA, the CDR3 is TGTGCCAGCAGTGAAGCGAGTAATACAGGCCTGACTGAAGCTTTCTTT. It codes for CASSEASNTGLTEAFF.

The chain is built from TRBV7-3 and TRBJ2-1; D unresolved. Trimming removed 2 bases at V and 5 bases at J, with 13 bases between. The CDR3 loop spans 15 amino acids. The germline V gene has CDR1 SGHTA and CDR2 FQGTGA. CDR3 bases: TGTGCCAGCAGCTTATCGCCGGGTCCGGACAATGAGCAGTTCTTC. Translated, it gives CASSLSPGPDNEQFF.

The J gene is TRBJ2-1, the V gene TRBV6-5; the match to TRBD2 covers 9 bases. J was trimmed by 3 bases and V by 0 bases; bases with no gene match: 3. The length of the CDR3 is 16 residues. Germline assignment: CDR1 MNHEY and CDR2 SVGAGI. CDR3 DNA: TGTGCCAGCAGTTACTCGGCTAGCGGGATCTACAATGAGCAGTTCTTC. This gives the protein CASSYSASGIYNEQFF.

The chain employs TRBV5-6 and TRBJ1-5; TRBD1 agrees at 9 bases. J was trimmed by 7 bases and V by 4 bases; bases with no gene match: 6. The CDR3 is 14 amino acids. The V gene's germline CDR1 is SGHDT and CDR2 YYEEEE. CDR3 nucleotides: TGTGCCAGCAGCCGGACAGGGGTTAGCCAGCCCCAGCATTTT. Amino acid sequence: CASSRTGVSQPQHF.

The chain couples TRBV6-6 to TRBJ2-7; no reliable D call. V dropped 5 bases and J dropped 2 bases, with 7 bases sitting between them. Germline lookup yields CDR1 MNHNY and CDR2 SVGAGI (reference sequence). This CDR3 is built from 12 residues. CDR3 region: CASSPMAYEQYF. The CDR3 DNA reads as TGTGCCAGCAGTCCTATGGCCTACGAGCAGTACTTC.

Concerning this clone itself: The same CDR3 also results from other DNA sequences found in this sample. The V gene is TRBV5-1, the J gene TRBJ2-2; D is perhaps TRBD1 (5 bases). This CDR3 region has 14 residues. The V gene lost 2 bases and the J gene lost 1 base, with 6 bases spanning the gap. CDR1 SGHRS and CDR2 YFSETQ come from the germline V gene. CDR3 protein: CASSFGQNTGELFF. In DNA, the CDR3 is TGCGCCAGCAGCTTCGGACAGAACACCGGGGAGCTGTTTTTT.

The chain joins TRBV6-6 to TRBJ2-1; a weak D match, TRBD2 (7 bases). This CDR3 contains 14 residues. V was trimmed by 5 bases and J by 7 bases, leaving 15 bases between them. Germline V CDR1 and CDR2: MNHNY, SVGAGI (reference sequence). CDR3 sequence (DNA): TGTGCCAGCAGTATCGGGGGGCAGGGAAATGAGCAGTTCTTC. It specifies CASSIGGQGNEQFF.

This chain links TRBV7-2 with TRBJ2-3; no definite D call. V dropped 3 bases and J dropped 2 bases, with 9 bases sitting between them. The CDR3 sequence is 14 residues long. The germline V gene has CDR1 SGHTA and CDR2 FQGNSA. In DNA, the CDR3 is TGTGCCAGCAGCTTTACAGAAACCACAGATACGCAGTATTTT. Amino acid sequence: CASSFTETTDTQYF.

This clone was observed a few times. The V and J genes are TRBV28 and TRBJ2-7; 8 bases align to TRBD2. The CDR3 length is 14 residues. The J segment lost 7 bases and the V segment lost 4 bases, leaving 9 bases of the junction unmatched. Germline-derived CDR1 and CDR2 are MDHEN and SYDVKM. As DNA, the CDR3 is TGTGCCAGCAGTTCGGCTAGCGGGCCGGGGGAGCAGTACTTC. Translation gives CASSSASGPGEQYF.

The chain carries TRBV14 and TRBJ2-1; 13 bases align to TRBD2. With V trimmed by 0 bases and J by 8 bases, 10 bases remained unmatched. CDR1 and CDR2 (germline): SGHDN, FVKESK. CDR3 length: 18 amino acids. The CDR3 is CASSQDTSGRAVWHEQFF. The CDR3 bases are TGTGCCAGCAGCCAAGATACTAGCGGGAGGGCCGTATGGCATGAGCAGTTCTTC.

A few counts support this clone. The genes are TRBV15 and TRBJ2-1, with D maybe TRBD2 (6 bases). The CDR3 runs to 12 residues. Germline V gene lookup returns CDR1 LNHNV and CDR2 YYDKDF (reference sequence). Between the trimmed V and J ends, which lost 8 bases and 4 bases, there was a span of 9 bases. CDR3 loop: CATSGVYNEQFF. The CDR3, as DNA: TGTGCCACCTCGGGAGTATACAATGAGCAGTTCTTC.

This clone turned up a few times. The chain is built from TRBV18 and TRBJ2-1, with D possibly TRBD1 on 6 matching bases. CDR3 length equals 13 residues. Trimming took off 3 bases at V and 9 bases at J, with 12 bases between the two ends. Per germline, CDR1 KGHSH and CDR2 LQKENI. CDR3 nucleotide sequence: TGTGCCAGCTCACCGTTGGGGGCGGCTGAGCAGTTCTTC. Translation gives CASSPLGAAEQFF.

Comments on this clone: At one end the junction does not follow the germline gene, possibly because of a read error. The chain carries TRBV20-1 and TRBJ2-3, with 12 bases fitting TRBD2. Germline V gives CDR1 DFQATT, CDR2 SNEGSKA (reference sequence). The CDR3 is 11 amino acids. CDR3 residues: CSASGLAGTGF. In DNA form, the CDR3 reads TGCAGTGCTAGCGGACTAGCGGGGACGGGTTTT.

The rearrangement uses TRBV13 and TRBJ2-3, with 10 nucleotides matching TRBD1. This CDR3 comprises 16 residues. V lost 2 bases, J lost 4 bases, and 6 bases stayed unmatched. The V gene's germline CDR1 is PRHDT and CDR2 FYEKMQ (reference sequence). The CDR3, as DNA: TGTGCCAGCAGCTTAAACGGACAGGGGGTTTCAGATACGCAGTATTTT. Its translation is CASSLNGQGVSDTQYF. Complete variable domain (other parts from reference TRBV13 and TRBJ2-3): AAGVIQSPRHLIKEKRETATLKCYPIPRHDTVYWYQQGPGQDPQFLISFYEKMQSDKGSIPDRFSAQQFSDYHSELNMSSLELGDSALYFCASSLNGQGVSDTQYFGPGTRLTVL.

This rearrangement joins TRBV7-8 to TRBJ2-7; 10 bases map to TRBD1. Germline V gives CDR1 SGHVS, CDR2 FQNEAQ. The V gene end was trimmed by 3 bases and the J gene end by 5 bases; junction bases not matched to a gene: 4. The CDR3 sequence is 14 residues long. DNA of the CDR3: TGTGCCAGCAGCTTCCGGGACAGGGGTCACGAGCAGTACTTC. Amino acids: CASSFRDRGHEQYF.

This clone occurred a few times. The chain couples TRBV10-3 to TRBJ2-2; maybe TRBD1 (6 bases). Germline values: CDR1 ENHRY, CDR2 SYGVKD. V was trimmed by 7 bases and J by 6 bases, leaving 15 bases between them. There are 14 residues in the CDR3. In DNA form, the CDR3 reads TGTGCCATCACCCACAGGGTCGAGGCCGGGGAGCTGTTTTTT. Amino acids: CAITHRVEAGELFF.

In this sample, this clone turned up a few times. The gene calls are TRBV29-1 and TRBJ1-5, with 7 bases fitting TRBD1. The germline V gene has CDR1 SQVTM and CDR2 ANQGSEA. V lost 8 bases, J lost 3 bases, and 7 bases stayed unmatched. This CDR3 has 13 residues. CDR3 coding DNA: TGCAGCATTCGAGACAGGGACAATCAGCCCCAGCATTTT. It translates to CSIRDRDNQPQHF. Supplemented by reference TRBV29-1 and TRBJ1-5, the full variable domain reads SAVISQKPSRDICQRGTSLTIQCQVDSQVTMMFWYRQQPGQSLTLIATANQGSEATYESGFVIDKFPISRPNLTFSTLTVSNMSPEDSSIYLCSIRDRDNQPQHFGDGTRLSIL.

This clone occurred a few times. The CDR3 loop reads CASSLTIEGSGAFF. The CDR3 DNA follows: TGTGCCAGCAGCTTAACGATTGAGGGTTCAGGAGCTTTCTTT. The chain links TRBV7-2 to TRBJ1-1, with unresolved D. The CDR3 loop spans 14 amino acids. V was pared by 2 bases and J by 10 bases, with 17 bases between. From germline, CDR1 is SGHTA and CDR2 FQGNSA.

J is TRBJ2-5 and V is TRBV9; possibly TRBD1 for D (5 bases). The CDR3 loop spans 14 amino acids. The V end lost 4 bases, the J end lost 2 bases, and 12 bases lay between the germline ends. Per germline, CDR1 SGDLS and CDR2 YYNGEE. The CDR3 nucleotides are TGTGCCAGCAGCCCCCATGGGGCTCAAGAGACCCAGTACTTC. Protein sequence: CASSPHGAQETQYF.

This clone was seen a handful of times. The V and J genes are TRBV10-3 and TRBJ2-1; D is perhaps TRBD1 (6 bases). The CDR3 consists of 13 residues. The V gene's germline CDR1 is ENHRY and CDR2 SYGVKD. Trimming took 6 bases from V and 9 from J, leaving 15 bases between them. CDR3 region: CAIRVTGQTEQFF. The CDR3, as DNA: TGTGCCATCAGAGTAACGGGACAAACTGAGCAGTTCTTC.